Listed here is a single T cell receptor (beta chain). The sample is drawn from a study of T cells expressing NK-cell markers. Germline-derived CDR1 and CDR2 are SEHNR and FQNEAQ (reference sequence). The CDR3 loop spans 16 amino acids. TCRdb processed the 5' RACE reads again and assigns one entry to each CDR3 protein, with no DNA. The table for this sample gives roughly 350,000 distinct CDR3 sequences. The sequence was obtained from a man aged 18-75 years in good health. The sequenced sample consisted of blood T cells: a sorted CD56 or NKG2C T cell subset, CD4+ or CD8+ T cells, or bulk PBMC T cells (not recorded which). The rearrangement joins TRBV7-9 to TRBJ2-3; TCRdb proposes TRBD2, but this gene call is untestable without DNA. The CDR3 loop is CASSLFSGGSADTQYF. The full variable domain, completed using reference TRBV7-9 and TRBJ2-3, is DTGVSQNPRHKITKRGQNVTFRCDPISEHNRLYWYRQTLGQGPEFLTYFQNEAQLEKSRLLSDRFSAERPKGSFSTLEIQRTEQGDSAMYLCASSLFSGGSADTQYFGPGTRLTVL.